Below, 9 T cell receptor beta chains from the same sample are listed, as sequenced in a study of shared clonotypes between healthy human individuals. Generated by immunoSEQ multiplex PCR, the TCRdb table keeps only in-frame clones and is missing some. The sample holds about 960,000 clones, over 60% seen once. The sequenced material came from memory CD4+ T cells sorted from blood. Subset of the sample: CD45RA-negative fraction. The receptor source for this set is a man between 18 and 35 years old in good health.

The rearrangement links TRBV5-1 to TRBJ2-5, with TRBD2 identical over 10 bases. Unmatched junction bases numbered 6, after V lost 0 bases and J lost 1 base. Germline V gives CDR1 SGHRS, CDR2 YFSETQ. The CDR3 sequence is 17 residues long. The CDR3 region is CASSLGSGGASQETQYF. The DNA for the CDR3 is TGCGCCAGCAGCTTGGGAAGCGGGGGGGCCTCCCAAGAGACCCAGTACTTC.

Only one count was recorded for this clone. The J gene is TRBJ2-3, the V gene TRBV4-2; no definite D call. This CDR3 is built from 16 residues. Trimming pared 0 bases from V and 0 bases from J, leaving 10 bases between. Germline V gene lookup returns CDR1 LGHNA and CDR2 YNFKEQ. The CDR3, as DNA: TGTGCCAGCAGCCAAGATACGAAGCTAAGCACAGATACGCAGTATTTT. It yields the protein CASSQDTKLSTDTQYF.

This rearrangement joins TRBV19 to TRBJ1-5; D may be TRBD1 (5 bases). In germline, CDR1 is LNHDA, CDR2 SQIVND (reference sequence). V lost 3 bases and J lost 3, with 15 bases in between. CDR3 size: 16 residues. CDR3: CASSMGLNLANQPQHF. CDR3 coding DNA: TGTGCCAGTAGTATGGGACTCAATCTGGCCAATCAGCCCCAGCATTTT. The variable domain in full, completed from reference TRBV19 and TRBJ1-5, reads DGGITQSPKYLFRKEGQNVTLSCEQNLNHDAMYWYRQDPGQGLRLIYYSQIVNDFQKGDIAEGYSVSREKKESFPLTVTSAQKNPTAFYLCASSMGLNLANQPQHFGDGTRLSIL.

The V and J genes are TRBV6-6 and TRBJ2-7; weak D call: TRBD1 (6 bases). The CDR3 totals 15 residues. V lost 6 bases and J lost 3, with 18 bases in between. Germline CDR1 is MNHNY and CDR2 is SVGAGI (reference sequence). The CDR3 spells CASSAQGFSFYEQYF. The CDR3 DNA follows: TGTGCCAGCAGCGCACAGGGCTTTAGCTTCTACGAGCAGTACTTC.

The genes are TRBV7-2 and TRBJ2-3; TRBD2 agrees at 11 bases. V was clipped by 7 bases and J by 4 bases; unmatched bases: 16. The CDR3 length is 18 residues. Germline lookup yields CDR1 SGHTA and CDR2 FQGNSA. CDR3 sequence reads: CASTSSLTSGTSADTQYF. CDR3 nucleotide sequence: TGTGCCAGCACCTCAAGCCTGACTAGCGGGACGAGTGCAGATACGCAGTATTTT. Supplemented by reference TRBV7-2 and TRBJ2-3, the full variable domain reads GAGVSQSPSNKVTEKGKDVELRCDPISGHTALYWYRQSLGQGLEFLIYFQGNSAPDKSGLPSDRFSAERTGGSVSTLTIQRTQQEDSAVYLCASTSSLTSGTSADTQYFGPGTRLTVL.

The DNA for the CDR3 is TGTGCCAGCAGCTCCCTCGGTACTAGGATGGGAGATACGCAGTATTTT. This gives the protein CASSSLGTRMGDTQYF. The V and J genes are TRBV11-2 and TRBJ2-3; D is perhaps TRBD2 (5 bases). The CDR3 consists of 16 residues. Trimming left V 4 bases short and J 5 bases short, with 19 bases between. From germline, CDR1 is SGHAT and CDR2 FQNNGV.

The V gene is TRBV5-6, the J gene TRBJ1-1; D ambiguous. The CDR3 covers 14 residues. Trimming took 5 bases from V and 5 from J, leaving 16 bases between them. Germline CDR1 and CDR2: SGHDT and YYEEEE. CDR3 sequence reads: CASSPLSGYTEAFF. The CDR3 nucleotides read TGTGCCAGCAGTCCCCTAAGCGGGTATACTGAAGCTTTCTTT.

This clone has a handful of counts. The chain joins TRBV28 to TRBJ1-2; D unclear. Per germline, CDR1 MDHEN and CDR2 SYDVKM. This CDR3 region has 13 residues. V lost 6 bases and J 4 bases, leaving 12 bases between the germline ends. CDR3 nucleotides: TGTGCCAGCAGATCGGGGTTATCCTATGGCTACACCTTC. It yields the protein CASRSGLSYGYTF.

The chain has TRBV28 and TRBJ1-2, with D perhaps matching TRBD1 (5 bases). The germline gives CDR1 MDHEN, CDR2 SYDVKM. The CDR3 runs 11 residues. The V gene lost 8 bases and the J gene lost 4 bases, with 8 bases spanning the gap. The chain's CDR3 is CASGGGYGYTF. The CDR3 nucleotides read TGTGCCAGCGGGGGGGGCTATGGCTACACCTTC.